This T cell receptor (beta chain) was retrieved from a study of CD8 T cells in ankylosing spondylitis. The length of the CDR3 is 14 residues. The V gene lost 6 bases and the J gene lost 5 bases, with 14 bases spanning the gap. Germline CDR1 and CDR2: DFQATT and SNEGSKA (reference sequence). TCRdb reprocessed the 5' RACE reads with MiXCR, giving one entry per CDR3 protein. The sample records approximately 140,000 distinct CDR3 sequences, roughly 8.8% being singletons. The receptor was derived from a male donor with ankylosing spondylitis. The V and J genes are TRBV20-1 and TRBJ1-6; possibly TRBD1 for D (5 bases). The sequencing input was synovial fluid, either unsorted or a sorted T cell fraction (not recorded which). The CDR3 DNA reads TGCAGTGCCAAGTACGGGACTCATAATTCACCCCTCCACTTT. Translation: CSAKYGTHNSPLHF.